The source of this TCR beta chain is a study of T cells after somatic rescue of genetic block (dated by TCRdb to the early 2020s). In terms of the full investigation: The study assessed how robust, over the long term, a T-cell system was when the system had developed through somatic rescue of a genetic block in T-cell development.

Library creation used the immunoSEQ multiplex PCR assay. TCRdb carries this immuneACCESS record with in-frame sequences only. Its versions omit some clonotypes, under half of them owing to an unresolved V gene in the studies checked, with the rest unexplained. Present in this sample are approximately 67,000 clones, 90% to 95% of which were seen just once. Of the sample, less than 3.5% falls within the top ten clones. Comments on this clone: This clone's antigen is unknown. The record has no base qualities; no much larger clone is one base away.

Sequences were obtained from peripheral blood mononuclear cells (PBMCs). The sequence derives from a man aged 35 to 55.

The DNA sequence is given as TGCGCCAGCAGCCAAAGGCAGGGGATCGGCTACACCTTC. It is translated as CASSQRQGIGYTF. The chain is encoded by TRBV4-1 joined to TRBJ1-2, with a weak D call of TRBD1 (6 bases match). The CDR3 holds 13 amino acids from the cysteine to the phenylalanine. Here the CDR3 DNA is all that survives: 39 bases in frame from base 1. CDR1 and CDR2 are drawn from the germline V gene: MGHRA, YSYEKL. At the junction V is shortened by 2 bases and J by 8 bases, with 12 bases in between.